This T cell receptor beta chain was profiled in a study of blood T cell repertoires in COVID-19. Trimming shortened V by 4 bases and J by 8 bases, and 16 bases separated the two germline ends. Germline-derived CDR1 and CDR2 are SGHRS and YFSETQ. The CDR3 consists of 14 residues. Per the original data handling: Cell counts per sample came from amplifying reference gene primers. Measured with immunoSEQ multiplex PCR; TCRdb has only the in-frame clones, and not every one. V and J calls and clone size come straight from that table; D and trimming were deduced from the DNA. The sample holds more than 95,000 clones, over 65% seen once.

The TCR originated in a man aged 55 to 70 with acute or convalescent COVID-19. Input material: peripheral blood. The J gene is TRBJ2-1, the V gene TRBV5-1; weak D call: TRBD2 (7 bases). CDR3 amino acids: CASSPTQGGHEQFF. CDR3 nucleotides: TGCGCCAGCAGCCCTACACAGGGAGGGCATGAGCAGTTCTTC.